This T cell receptor (beta chain) comes out of a study of blood T cell repertoires in COVID-19. Study-level information: Whether acute or convalescent, the COVID-19 samples came from the United States, Italy and Spain.

Produced via immunoSEQ multiplex PCR; TCRdb's table is partial and in-frame only. Counted here are around 150,000 clones, 80% to 90% occurring once; the ten biggest clones make up approximately 3.5%. The germline V and J ends were trimmed by 4 bases and 8 bases, with 16 bases remaining between them. The CDR3 length is 14 residues. Germline V lookup: CDR1 SGHNT, CDR2 YYREEE (reference sequence). The chain recombines TRBV5-4 with TRBJ2-1; tentatively, D is TRBD2 (6 bases). The sequencing sample was made of peripheral blood. The receptor comes from a man aged 65 to 85 with acute or convalescent COVID-19. This CDR3 reads CASSLPGLRDEQFF. For the CDR3, the DNA is TGTGCCAGCAGCCTCCCGGGACTCCGGGATGAGCAGTTCTTC.